A single sample gave rise to the 24 T cell receptor beta chains below, sequenced in a study of cytomegalovirus exposure and HLA in healthy donors. 60 Vbeta and 13 Jbeta primers were used in PCR. Method: immunoSEQ multiplex PCR; TCRdb's copy keeps in-frame clones and lacks some. The sample records 120,000 or so clones, 83% being singletons. The sample consisted of PBMCs. The receptors here all came from a woman aged 40 to 50 in good health and CMV-seropositive.

The CDR3 spells CASSGVPGILQPQHF. DNA of the CDR3: TGTGCCAGCAGTGGGGTCCCAGGCATTCTTCAGCCCCAGCATTTT. The V and J genes are TRBV6-1 and TRBJ1-5, with unresolved D. CDR3 length equals 15 residues. The ends were cut back, 4 bases at V and 6 bases at J, with 16 bases in the middle. Germline-derived CDR1 and CDR2 are MNHNS and SASEGT.

The gene calls are TRBV9 and TRBJ2-5; D may be TRBD1 (6 bases). Trimming cost V 3 bases and J 2 bases, with 8 bases left between them. The CDR3 is 13 amino acids. From germline, CDR1 is SGDLS and CDR2 YYNGEE. The CDR3 DNA reads TGTGCCAGCAGCGAACAGGGACAAGAGACCCAGTACTTC. Its protein product is CASSEQGQETQYF.

The chain carries TRBV5-5 and TRBJ1-3, with a weak D call TRBD1 (6 bases). CDR1 SGHKS and CDR2 YYEKEE come from the germline V gene (reference sequence). Trimming left V 4 bases short and J 2 bases short, with 16 bases between. The CDR3 is 16 residues long. The CDR3 coding sequence is TGTGCCAGCAGCCAGAACGCAGGGGCACCTGGAAACACCATATATTTT. Its translation is CASSQNAGAPGNTIYF.

This sequence joins TRBV12-5 and TRBJ2-1, with 8 bases fitting TRBD1. Germline CDR1 and CDR2: LGHNT and FRNRAP. V gave up 2 bases and J gave up 7 bases; unmatched junction bases: 4. This CDR3 spans 14 amino acids. CDR3 in amino acids: CASGLPGQGNEQFF. The CDR3 nucleotides read TGTGCTAGTGGTTTGCCTGGACAGGGTAATGAGCAGTTCTTC.

The CDR3 region has the DNA TGTGCCAGCAGTCCCGGGGGGAATCGCGAAAAACTGTTTTTT. As protein: CASSPGGNREKLFF. The V and J genes are TRBV28 and TRBJ1-4, with a tentative D call TRBD1 (5 bases). V was cut by 5 bases and J by 8 bases, with 15 bases left in between. Germline loops: CDR1 MDHEN, CDR2 SYDVKM. The CDR3 runs to 14 residues.

The V call is TRBV25-1, the J call TRBJ2-1; 7 bases map to TRBD2. V was pared by 2 bases and J by 2 bases, with 3 bases of the junction left unmatched. Looked up from germline, CDR1 is MGHDK and CDR2 is SYGVNS. The CDR3 consists of 15 residues. In DNA, the CDR3 is TGTGCCAGCAGTGAAGGGACTACCACCTACAATGAGCAGTTCTTC. This translates into CASSEGTTTYNEQFF.

The CDR3 protein is CASSPWTGLREAGELFF. In DNA form, the CDR3 reads TGTGCCAGCAGCCCATGGACAGGGTTGAGGGAAGCCGGGGAGCTGTTTTTT. V gene TRBV5-8 combines with J gene TRBJ2-2; 8 positions agree with TRBD1. This CDR3 spans 17 amino acids. Per the germline V gene, CDR1 is SGHTS and CDR2 is YDEGEE. V trimming: 4 bases; J trimming: 6 bases; junction bases outside the gene matches: 14.

This clone is a singleton in its sample. The chain carries TRBV9 and TRBJ2-5, with TRBD2 matching over 9 bases. This CDR3 is built from 15 residues. Germline values: CDR1 SGDLS, CDR2 YYNGEE. Trimming cost V 1 base and J 1 base; bases outside gene matches: 2. CDR3 residues: CASSVLAGPQETQYF. Here the CDR3 DNA reads TGTGCCAGCAGCGTACTAGCGGGACCCCAAGAGACCCAGTACTTC.

V is TRBV5-4 and J is TRBJ2-3, with 9 positions matching TRBD1. The CDR3 covers 14 residues. Germline V gene data show CDR1 as SGHNT and CDR2 as YYREEE (reference sequence). Trimming took 3 bases from V and 3 from J; bases not matched to a gene: 2. This CDR3 reads CASSSDRGTDTQYF. The CDR3 DNA sequence: TGTGCCAGCAGCTCGGACAGGGGTACAGATACGCAGTATTTT.

This chain uses TRBV9 with TRBJ2-7; possible D gene TRBD1, 6 bases. V lost 0 bases and J lost 3, with 7 bases in between. The CDR3 runs to 13 residues. Germline lookup yields CDR1 SGDLS and CDR2 YYNGEE. For the CDR3, the DNA is TGTGCCAGCAGCGTAGCGGACAGCTACGAGCAGTACTTC. Residues: CASSVADSYEQYF.

The V call is TRBV11-2, the J call TRBJ1-4; no definite D call. This CDR3 has 15 amino acids. Trimming took off 5 bases at V and 2 bases at J, with 12 bases between the two ends. CDR1 is SGHAT and CDR2 is FQNNGV in the germline V gene. For the CDR3, the DNA is TGTGCCAGCAGCCCCCCGAGGGCGACTAATGAAAAACTGTTTTTT. This translates into CASSPPRATNEKLFF.

This chain connects TRBV30 to TRBJ1-2; the match to TRBD1 covers 8 bases. CDR3 length equals 14 residues. The germline gives CDR1 GTSNPN, CDR2 SVGIG (reference sequence). Trimming at V came to 3 bases and at J to 5 bases, leaving 8 bases not matched to a gene. DNA for the CDR3: TGTGCCTGGAGCGGCCGGGGACAGGAGTATGGCTACACCTTC. Protein: CAWSGRGQEYGYTF. The complete variable domain, with remaining parts taken from reference TRBV30 and TRBJ1-2, reads SQTIHQWPATLVQPVGSPLSLECTVEGTSNPNLYWYRQAAGRGLQLLFYSVGIGQISSEVPQNLSASRPQDRQFILSSKKLLLSDSGFYLCAWSGRGQEYGYTFGSGTRLTVV.

V and J are TRBV19 and TRBJ2-2; 10 positions agree with TRBD2. V trimming: 10 bases; J trimming: 5 bases; junction bases outside the gene matches: 16. Germline CDR1 and CDR2: LNHDA and SQIVND (reference sequence). This CDR3 comprises 17 residues. This chain's CDR3 is CATLRRASGSETGELFF. For the CDR3, the DNA is TGTGCCACCCTCCGCCGGGCTAGCGGGAGCGAGACCGGGGAGCTGTTTTTT.

This chain joins TRBV5-4 and TRBJ2-6; no clear D gene. V dropped 2 bases and J dropped 4 bases, with 10 bases sitting between them. Germline CDR1 SGHNT, CDR2 YYREEE (reference sequence). The CDR3 sequence is 15 residues long. The DNA of the CDR3 is TGTGCCAGCAGCTTCAGGTCGGCCGGGGCCAACGTCCTGACTTTC. As protein: CASSFRSAGANVLTF.

This clone was seen once. The chain combines TRBV28 with TRBJ2-7, with D perhaps matching TRBD2 (6 bases). The CDR3 is 17 amino acids. Trimming cost V 4 bases and J 3 bases, with 22 bases left between them. Germline CDR1 is MDHEN and CDR2 is SYDVKM. DNA of the CDR3: TGTGCCAGCAGTTACCACTTTACGGAGGGCAGAGGCTACGAGCAGTACTTC. This translates into CASSYHFTEGRGYEQYF.

The chain links TRBV6-1 to TRBJ2-7, with D possibly being TRBD2 (5 bases). Germline V lookup: CDR1 MNHNS, CDR2 SASEGT. Trimming took 6 bases from V and 2 from J, leaving 14 bases between them. The CDR3 loop spans 14 amino acids. This CDR3 is CASSGGRGPYEQYF. The CDR3 nucleotides read TGTGCCAGCAGCGGCGGGCGCGGCCCCTACGAGCAGTACTTC.

The chain links TRBV9 to TRBJ2-1; 7 bases match TRBD1. The CDR3 extends over 17 amino acids. The ends lost 1 base at V and 2 bases at J; junction bases unmatched: 9. CDR1 SGDLS and CDR2 YYNGEE come from the germline V gene. The CDR3 sequence is CASSVTPLGQPYNEQFF. The CDR3 nucleotides are TGTGCCAGCAGCGTAACCCCATTGGGACAGCCCTACAATGAGCAGTTCTTC. Using reference TRBV9 and TRBJ2-1 for the parts outside the CDR3, the full variable domain is DSGVTQTPKHLITATGQRVTLRCSPRSGDLSVYWYQQSLDQGLQFLIQYYNGEERAKGNILERFSAQQFPDLHSELNLSSLELGDSALYFCASSVTPLGQPYNEQFFGPGTRLTVL.

Only one count was recorded for this clone. This chain links TRBV5-1 with TRBJ1-4; D may be TRBD1 (5 bases). With 4 bases removed from V and 7 bases from J, the gap between germline ends came to 17 bases. Germline CDR1 is SGHRS and CDR2 is YFSETQ. This CDR3 is built from 15 residues. The CDR3 nucleotides are TGCGCCAGCAGCATCTCGGGAGGCGGGGGTGAAAAACTGTTTTTT. Its protein is CASSISGGGGEKLFF.

The J gene is TRBJ2-4, the V gene TRBV30, with a tentative D call TRBD2 (6 bases). V was shortened by 5 bases and J by 7 bases, with 18 bases between the two germline ends. Germline CDR1 GTSNPN, CDR2 SVGIG (reference sequence). The CDR3 sequence is 14 residues long. CDR3 loop: CAWGGWGKRNIQYF. The CDR3 coding sequence is TGTGCCTGGGGGGGGTGGGGGAAGAGGAACATTCAGTACTTC.

The V and J genes are TRBV28 and TRBJ1-2; D unclear. V was shortened by 10 bases and J by 0 bases, with 12 bases between the two germline ends. The CDR3 consists of 13 residues. Germline CDR1 reads MDHEN; CDR2 reads SYDVKM. This CDR3 is CATQLLANYGYTF. The CDR3 DNA sequence: TGTGCCACCCAATTATTAGCTAACTATGGCTACACCTTC.

The genes are TRBV28 and TRBJ1-3; no clear D. The germline CDR1 and CDR2 sequences are MDHEN and SYDVKM. This CDR3 has 17 amino acids. The V and J ends lost 3 bases and 2 bases respectively, with 17 bases between them. The CDR3 region is CASSFLSSELAGNTIYF. CDR3 sequence (DNA): TGTGCCAGCAGTTTCCTTTCCTCTGAACTGGCTGGAAACACCATATATTTT.

The chain has TRBV15 and TRBJ1-5; D may be TRBD1 (6 bases). CDR1 and CDR2 (germline): LNHNV, YYDKDF (reference sequence). V lost 0 bases and J lost 2, with 11 bases in between. The CDR3 spans 16 residues. The CDR3 protein is CATSRDRGARNQPQHF. For the CDR3, the DNA is TGTGCCACCAGCAGAGACAGGGGCGCGCGCAATCAGCCCCAGCATTTT.

The chain employs TRBV27 and TRBJ2-1; TRBD2 matches 9 bases. Trimming at V came to 3 bases and at J to 5 bases, leaving 5 bases not matched to a gene. CDR1 is MNHEY, CDR2 SMNVEV, per germline (reference sequence). The length of the CDR3 is 15 residues. The CDR3 region is CASSFWAGGNNEQFF. For the CDR3, the DNA is TGTGCCAGCAGTTTCTGGGCGGGAGGGAACAATGAGCAGTTCTTC.

The rearrangement links TRBV27 to TRBJ2-2; D may be TRBD1 (5 bases). The V end was cut by 5 bases, the J end by 5 bases, with 9 bases between. CDR1 and CDR2 from the germline V gene are MNHEY and SMNVEV (reference sequence). The CDR3 has 13 residues. The CDR3 spells CASSPTGTGELFF. CDR3 DNA: TGTGCCAGCAGTCCTACAGGAACCGGGGAGCTGTTTTTT.